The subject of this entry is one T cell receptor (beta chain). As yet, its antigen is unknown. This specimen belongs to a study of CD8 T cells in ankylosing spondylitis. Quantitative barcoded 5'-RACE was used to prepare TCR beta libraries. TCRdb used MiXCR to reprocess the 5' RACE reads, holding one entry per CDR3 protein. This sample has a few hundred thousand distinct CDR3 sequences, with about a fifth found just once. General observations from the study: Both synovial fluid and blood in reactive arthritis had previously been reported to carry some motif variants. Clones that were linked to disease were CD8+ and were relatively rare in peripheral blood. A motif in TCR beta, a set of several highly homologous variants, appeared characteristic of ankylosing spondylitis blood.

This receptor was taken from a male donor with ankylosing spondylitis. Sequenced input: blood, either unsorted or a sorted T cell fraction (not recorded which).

CDR3: CSLEANYGYTF. CDR3 nucleotides: TGCAGTCTAGAGGCTAACTATGGCTACACCTTC. V gene TRBV20-1 combines with J gene TRBJ1-2; D uncertain. The CDR3 contains 11 residues. V lost 8 bases and J lost 0, with 7 bases in between. Germline V gene sequence: CDR1 DFQATT, CDR2 SNEGSKA (reference sequence).